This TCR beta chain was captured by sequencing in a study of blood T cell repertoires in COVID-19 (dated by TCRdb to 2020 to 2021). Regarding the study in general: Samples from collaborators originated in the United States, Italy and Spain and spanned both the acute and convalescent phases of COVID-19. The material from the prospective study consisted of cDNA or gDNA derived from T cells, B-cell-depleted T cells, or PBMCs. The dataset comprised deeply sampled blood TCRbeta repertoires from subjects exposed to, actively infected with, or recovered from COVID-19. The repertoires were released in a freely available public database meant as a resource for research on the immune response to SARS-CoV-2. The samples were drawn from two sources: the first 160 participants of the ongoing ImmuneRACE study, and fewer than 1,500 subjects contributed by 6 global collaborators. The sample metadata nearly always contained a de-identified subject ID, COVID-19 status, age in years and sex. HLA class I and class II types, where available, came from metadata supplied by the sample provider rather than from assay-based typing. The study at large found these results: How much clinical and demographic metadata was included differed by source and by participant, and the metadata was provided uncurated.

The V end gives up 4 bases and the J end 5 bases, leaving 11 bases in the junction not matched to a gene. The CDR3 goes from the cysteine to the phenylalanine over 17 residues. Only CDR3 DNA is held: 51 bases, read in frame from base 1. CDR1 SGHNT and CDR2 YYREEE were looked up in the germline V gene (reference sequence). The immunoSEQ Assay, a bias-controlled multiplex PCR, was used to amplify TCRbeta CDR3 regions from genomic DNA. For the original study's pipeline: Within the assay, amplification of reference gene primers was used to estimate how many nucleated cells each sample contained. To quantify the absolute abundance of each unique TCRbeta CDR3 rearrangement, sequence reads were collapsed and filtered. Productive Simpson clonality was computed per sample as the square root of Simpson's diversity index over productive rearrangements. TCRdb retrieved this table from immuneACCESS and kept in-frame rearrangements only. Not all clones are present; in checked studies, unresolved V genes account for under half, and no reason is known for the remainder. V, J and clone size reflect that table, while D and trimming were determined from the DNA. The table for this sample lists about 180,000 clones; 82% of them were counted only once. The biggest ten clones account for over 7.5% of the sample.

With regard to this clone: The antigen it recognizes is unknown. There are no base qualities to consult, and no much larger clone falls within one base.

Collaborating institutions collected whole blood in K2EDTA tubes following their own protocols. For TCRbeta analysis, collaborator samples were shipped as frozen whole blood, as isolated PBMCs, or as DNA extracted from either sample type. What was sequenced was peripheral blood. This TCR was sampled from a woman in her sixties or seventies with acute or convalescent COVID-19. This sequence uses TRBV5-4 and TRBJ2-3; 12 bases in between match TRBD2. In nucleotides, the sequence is TGTGCCAGCAGCCGACGACTAGCGGGAGAAGGGTTAGATACGCAGTATTTT. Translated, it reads CASSRRLAGEGLDTQYF.